Following are 27 T cell receptor beta chains from one sample sequenced in a study of Graves' ophthalmopathy and Graves' hyperthyroidism. Using RNA transcripts, the TCR beta CDR3 regions were amplified. RT-PCR was first run with HTBI primers, then multiplex PCR in a second round. TCRdb processed the multiplex PCR reads anew with MiXCR; each CDR3 protein has one entry. The sample shows roughly 160,000 distinct CDR3 sequences, roughly two fifths of them seen only once. The source material was peripheral blood. The receptors were gathered from a man aged 30 to 45 with Graves' ophthalmopathy.

This clonotype was recorded many times. This chain connects TRBV28 to TRBJ1-6, with TRBD1 as a possible D gene (5 bases). V was clipped by 6 bases and J by 0 bases, with 15 bases between them. The CDR3 covers 17 residues. In germline, CDR1 is MDHEN, CDR2 SYDVKM. The CDR3 coding sequence is TGTGCCAGCAGAAGAGGTAGTGGGGGCTCCTATAATTCACCCCTCCACTTT. It codes for CASRRGSGGSYNSPLHF.

The genes are TRBV6-5 and TRBJ2-7, with 8 bases matching TRBD1. V shed 0 bases, J shed 7 bases, and the junction held 2 bases outside the gene matches. This CDR3 has 13 amino acids. The V gene's germline CDR1 is MNHEY and CDR2 SVGAGI. CDR3 region: CASSYSQGDEQYF. In nucleotides, the CDR3 is TGTGCCAGCAGTTACTCACAGGGGGATGAGCAGTACTTC.

Only a few counts were recorded for this clonotype. This CDR3 reads CASSRDSLEQYF. For the CDR3, the DNA is TGTGCCAGCAGTCGGGACAGTCTGGAGCAGTACTTC. The chain couples TRBV6-1 to TRBJ2-7; TRBD1 agrees at 7 bases. In germline, CDR1 is MNHNS, CDR2 SASEGT. The CDR3 length is 12 residues. V was clipped by 5 bases and J by 7 bases; unmatched bases: 5.

This clonotype occurred many times. This chain connects TRBV19 to TRBJ2-7; the D is unclear. V dropped 5 bases and J dropped 0 bases, with 11 bases sitting between them. Per the germline V gene, CDR1 is LNHDA and CDR2 is SQIVND (reference sequence). There are 14 residues in the CDR3. The CDR3 DNA reads as TGTGCCAGTAGTTCTTCGGTCAGCTCCTACGAGCAGTACTTC. This gives the protein CASSSSVSSYEQYF. Full variable domain (missing parts from reference TRBV19 and TRBJ2-7): DGGITQSPKYLFRKEGQNVTLSCEQNLNHDAMYWYRQDPGQGLRLIYYSQIVNDFQKGDIAEGYSVSREKKESFPLTVTSAQKNPTAFYLCASSSSVSSYEQYFGPGTRLTVT.

This clonotype came up many times. The V and J genes are TRBV6-5 and TRBJ1-3, with a possible D match to TRBD1 (5 bases). V gave up 6 bases and J gave up 0 bases, with 12 bases separating them. The germline V gene encodes CDR1 MNHEY and CDR2 SVGAGI. The CDR3 extends over 15 amino acids. The chain's CDR3 is CASRLQVDSGNTIYF. The DNA of the CDR3 is TGTGCCAGCAGGTTACAGGTAGACTCTGGAAACACCATATATTTT.

This clonotype occurred many times. The V and J genes are TRBV28 and TRBJ2-7; no clear D gene. The CDR3 loop spans 14 amino acids. The V and J ends lost 2 bases and 0 bases respectively, with 8 bases between them. The germline V gene encodes CDR1 MDHEN and CDR2 SYDVKM. CDR3 coding DNA: TGTGCCAGCAGTTTAGGCGGATACTCCTACGAGCAGTACTTC. Amino acids: CASSLGGYSYEQYF.

The V and J genes are TRBV13 and TRBJ2-4; TRBD2 matches 9 bases. V was clipped by 4 bases and J by 12 bases; unmatched bases: 7. The CDR3 spans 13 residues. The germline gives CDR1 PRHDT, CDR2 FYEKMQ (reference sequence). The CDR3 nucleotides are TGTGCCAGCAGCTCGGGCGGGGGGGATACTCAGTACTTC. It is translated as CASSSGGGDTQYF.

This clonotype was detected many times. The rearrangement links TRBV6-2 or TRBV6-3 to TRBJ2-7, with TRBD2 matching over 9 bases. The J segment lost 6 bases and the V segment lost 4 bases, leaving 4 bases of the junction unmatched. The CDR3 sequence is 13 residues long. Germline lookup yields CDR1 MNHEY and CDR2 SVGEGT. The CDR3 nucleotides read TGTGCCAGCAGTTCTAGCGGGAAAGGCGAGCAGTACTTC. This sequence encodes CASSSSGKGEQYF.

This clonotype was observed many times. The chain joins TRBV11-3 to TRBJ1-2; D not resolved. This CDR3 is 14 amino acids long. Trimming shortened V by 4 bases and J by 4 bases, and 13 bases separated the two germline ends. Germline V gene sequence: CDR1 SGHNT, CDR2 YENEEA. The CDR3, as DNA: TGTGCCAGCAGCTCCACCGGAGGTGGCTATGGCTACACCTTC. It encodes CASSSTGGGYGYTF.

The chain combines TRBV6-1 with TRBJ1-1; D is undetermined. V was clipped by 10 bases and J by 1 base, with 10 bases between them. CDR1 is MNHNS and CDR2 is SASEGT in the germline V gene. The CDR3 loop spans 12 amino acids. CDR3: CAIRARNTEAFF. CDR3 DNA sequence: TGTGCCATCCGGGCGAGGAACACTGAAGCTTTCTTT.

This clonotype has a count of ten or more. The chain combines TRBV28 with TRBJ2-5; the match to TRBD2 covers 8 bases. The CDR3 has 15 residues. Germline values: CDR1 MDHEN, CDR2 SYDVKM. Trimming took 8 bases from V and 5 from J; bases not matched to a gene: 13. As DNA, the CDR3 is TGTGCCAGCGCGGGCCTAGCGGGCCTTCAGGAGACCCAGTACTTC. Protein product: CASAGLAGLQETQYF.

This clonotype occurred many times. The chain joins TRBV12-3 or TRBV12-4 to TRBJ1-2; D uncertain. V shed 6 bases and J shed 7 bases, with 15 bases lying between them. The CDR3 contains 13 residues. Here the CDR3 reads CASSDLSEGGYTF. The CDR3 DNA sequence: TGTGCCAGCAGCGACCTATCCGAGGGTGGCTACACCTTC.

Concerning this clonotype: The junction departs from the called germline gene at one end, perhaps through a read error. The V call is TRBV19, the J call TRBJ1-2; 7 positions match TRBD1. Germline CDR1 reads LNHDA; CDR2 reads SQIVND (reference sequence). The CDR3 sequence is 14 residues long. The CDR3 sequence: CAIWGQPPNYGYTF. The CDR3 nucleotides read TGTGCAATATGGGGACAGCCTCCTAATTATGGCTACACCTTC. Looking up the rest from reference TRBV19 and TRBJ1-2 gives the full variable domain: DGGITQSPKYLFRKEGQNVTLSCEQNLNHDAMYWYRQDPGQGLRLIYYSQIVNDFQKGDIAEGYSVSREKKESFPLTVTSAQKNPTAFYLCAIWGQPPNYGYTFGSGTRLTVV.

This clonotype was seen ten or more times. This chain joins TRBV4-1 and TRBJ1-1; no clear D. The length of the CDR3 is 17 residues. V lost 0 bases and J lost 0, with 14 bases in between. Germline CDR1 MGHRA, CDR2 YSYEKL. The CDR3 DNA follows: TGCGCCAGCAGCCAAGATGTTGCGTCCGCGATGAACACTGAAGCTTTCTTT. Protein sequence: CASSQDVASAMNTEAFF.

The gene calls are TRBV6-2 or TRBV6-3 and TRBJ1-5, with 10 bases aligning to TRBD1. Germline V gene data show CDR1 as MNHEY and CDR2 as SVGEGT. With 3 bases clipped from V and 6 bases from J, the junction kept 8 bases outside the gene matches. The CDR3 totals 16 residues. The CDR3 reads CASSYVGTGEAQPQHF. CDR3 coding DNA: TGTGCCAGCAGTTATGTGGGGACAGGGGAAGCTCAGCCCCAGCATTTT.

This clonotype was seen repeatedly, ten times or more. This sequence joins TRBV6-2 or TRBV6-3 and TRBJ1-1, with D unresolved. Germline CDR1 is MNHEY and CDR2 is SVGEGT. The germline V and J ends were trimmed by 2 bases and 10 bases, with 11 bases remaining between them. The CDR3 extends over 12 amino acids. The CDR3 sequence: CASSYGLRTAFF. CDR3 coding DNA: TGTGCCAGCAGTTACGGCCTCCGGACAGCTTTCTTT.

This clonotype was found many times. The CDR3 is CASGLRTRILTEAFF. The CDR3 DNA reads as TGTGCTAGTGGTTTACGGACTAGAATTCTCACTGAAGCTTTCTTT. V gene TRBV12-5 combines with J gene TRBJ1-1; D unclear. The V gene's germline CDR1 is LGHNT and CDR2 FRNRAP. V gave up 3 bases and J gave up 4 bases, with 15 bases separating them. The length of the CDR3 is 15 residues.

The V gene is TRBV12-3 or TRBV12-4, the J gene TRBJ2-7; possibly TRBD1 for D (5 bases). The CDR3 extends over 13 amino acids. V was cut by 6 bases and J by 0 bases, with 9 bases left in between. In nucleotides, the CDR3 is TGTGCCAGCAGATTACAGGACTCCTACGAGCAGTACTTC. Residues: CASRLQDSYEQYF.

This sequence joins TRBV12-3 or TRBV12-4 and TRBJ1-1, with 8 bases matching TRBD1. V dropped 6 bases and J dropped 6; count of bases not matched to a gene: 9. CDR3 size: 14 residues. The CDR3 DNA reads as TGTGCCAGCAGCATCACAGGGGGGGACTCTGAAGCTTTCTTT. This translates into CASSITGGDSEAFF.

The chain joins TRBV6-2 or TRBV6-3 to TRBJ1-1; D call uncertain. Germline V CDR1 and CDR2: MNHEY, SVGEGT. The CDR3 has 14 residues. V was pared by 5 bases and J by 4 bases, with 14 bases between. The CDR3 nucleotides are TGTGCCAGCAGTGGCGGGATTGCAACCACTGAAGCTTTCTTT. This translates into CASSGGIATTEAFF.

The genes are TRBV6-1 and TRBJ1-2; weak D call: TRBD1 (6 bases). The germline V and J ends were trimmed by 2 bases and 8 bases, with 15 bases remaining between them. Germline assignment: CDR1 MNHNS and CDR2 SASEGT. The CDR3 covers 14 residues. The CDR3: CASSEPTGPRGYTF. In nucleotides, the CDR3 is TGTGCCAGCAGTGAACCGACAGGCCCCCGGGGCTACACCTTC.

CDR3 DNA: TGTGCCAGCAGTTCACTCCGTAACACTGAAGCTTTCTTT. The encoded protein is CASSSLRNTEAFF. This chain connects TRBV6-2 or TRBV6-3 to TRBJ1-1, with D unresolved. This CDR3 spans 13 amino acids. CDR1 is MNHEY and CDR2 is SVGEGT in the germline V gene. Trimming pared 4 bases from V and 2 bases from J, leaving 8 bases between.

There are a few counts of this clonotype. The chain recombines TRBV19 with TRBJ1-2; D unclear. Looked up from germline, CDR1 is LNHDA and CDR2 is SQIVND (reference sequence). V shed 3 bases and J shed 2 bases, with 7 bases lying between them. CDR3 length equals 13 residues. CDR3 DNA: TGTGCCAGTAGTATTACGACAAACTATGGCTACACCTTC. It codes for CASSITTNYGYTF.

This clonotype has at least ten counts. This chain links TRBV25-1 with TRBJ2-7; no clear D gene. V lost 8 bases and J 0 bases, leaving 11 bases between the germline ends. This CDR3 contains 13 residues. In germline, CDR1 is MGHDK, CDR2 SYGVNS. The CDR3 sequence is CASSGGFSYEQYF. CDR3 nucleotide sequence: TGTGCCAGCTCCGGCGGATTCTCCTACGAGCAGTACTTC.

V is TRBV6-1 and J is TRBJ2-7; D is possibly TRBD2 (5 bases). The CDR3 covers 12 residues. Germline CDR1 MNHNS, CDR2 SASEGT. Trimming shortened V by 6 bases and J by 0 bases, and 6 bases separated the two germline ends. The DNA of the CDR3 is TGTGCCAGCAGAGACTACTCCTACGAGCAGTACTTC. Translation: CASRDYSYEQYF.

CDR3 sequence (DNA): TGTGCCAGCAGCTCGTTACGTGGCGCAGCCTACGAGCAGTACTTC. This codes for CASSSLRGAAYEQYF. This chain links TRBV7-8 with TRBJ2-7; D ambiguous. Trimming left V 4 bases short and J 2 bases short, with 15 bases between. The CDR3 is 15 amino acids. Germline V gives CDR1 SGHVS, CDR2 FQNEAQ.

This chain links TRBV6-5 with TRBJ2-4; D not certain. The CDR3 runs to 16 residues. Per the germline V gene, CDR1 is MNHEY and CDR2 is SVGAGI. V was clipped by 2 bases and J by 0 bases, with 11 bases between them. CDR3 in amino acids: CASSYTENLAKNIQYF. In DNA, the CDR3 is TGTGCCAGCAGTTACACCGAGAACCTAGCCAAAAACATTCAGTACTTC.